The 29 T cell receptor beta chains presented below share a single source sample, sequenced in a study of spatial heterogeneity in lung cancer. Time point here: sample taken at primary tumor resection. The sequenced material consisted of unsorted whole RNA from tumor, nontumor lung or frozen PBMC. From the 5' RACE reads, TCRdb called clonotypes with MiXCR, one entry per CDR3 protein. This table has tens of thousands of distinct CDR3 sequences, roughly 12% appearing once. Sequenced material: PBMCs, taken at surgery. These receptor sequences come from a male donor with early-stage non-small cell lung cancer.

CDR3 in DNA: TGTGCCAGCAGCTTGGTAGGACAGGGGGCTACCTACGAGCAGTACTTC. The encoded protein is CASSLVGQGATYEQYF. The rearrangement joins TRBV5-4 to TRBJ2-7; TRBD1 matches 11 bases. There are 16 residues in the CDR3. The trim removed 0 bases at V and 2 bases at J, leaving 4 bases unmatched. Germline V gene sequence: CDR1 SGHNT, CDR2 YYREEE (reference sequence).

J is TRBJ2-1 and V is TRBV24-1; 9 bases agree with TRBD1. The germline CDR1 and CDR2 sequences are KGHDR and SFDVKD. The CDR3 is 16 amino acids. V dropped 3 bases and J dropped 1; count of bases not matched to a gene: 3. Here the CDR3 reads CATSDPDRGSYNEQFF. The CDR3 DNA reads as TGTGCCACCAGTGATCCGGACAGGGGATCCTACAATGAGCAGTTCTTC.

This clonotype was observed a few times. The chain carries TRBV6-5 and TRBJ2-7; D may be TRBD1 (6 bases). The germline V and J ends were trimmed by 2 bases and 3 bases, with 8 bases remaining between them. CDR1 and CDR2 (germline): MNHEY, SVGAGI. The length of the CDR3 is 13 residues. Here the CDR3 DNA reads TGTGCCAGCAGTTACAGAGGGGGCTACGAGCAGTACTTC. Translated, it gives CASSYRGGYEQYF.

The chain is built from TRBV15 and TRBJ2-1; the D is unclear. Germline CDR1 reads LNHNV; CDR2 reads YYDKDF (reference sequence). This CDR3 is built from 13 residues. The V and J ends lost 0 bases and 5 bases respectively, with 5 bases between them. In nucleotides, the CDR3 is TGTGCCACCAGCAGAGATACTCACAATGAGCAGTTCTTC. The encoded protein is CATSRDTHNEQFF.

The chain couples TRBV11-2 to TRBJ1-1, with 9 bases matching TRBD1. V lost 9 bases, J lost 5 bases, and 7 bases stayed unmatched. CDR3 length: 13 amino acids. Looked up from germline, CDR1 is SGHAT and CDR2 is FQNNGV. CDR3 nucleotide sequence: TGTGCCAGTGGCCGGGACAGGGAGACTGAAGCTTTCTTT. This translates into CASGRDRETEAFF.

The genes are TRBV6-2 or TRBV6-3 and TRBJ2-2; 8 nucleotides match TRBD1. Trimming removed 8 bases from V and 6 bases from J; junction bases left unmatched: 20. Germline values: CDR1 MNHEY, CDR2 SVGEGT. There are 18 residues in the CDR3. CDR3 region: CASRINRPGQEHAGELFF. For the CDR3, the DNA is TGTGCCAGCCGCATCAACCGCCCGGGACAGGAACACGCCGGGGAGCTGTTTTTT.

This clonotype was counted only a few times. The chain combines TRBV12-3 or TRBV12-4 with TRBJ2-5, with a weak D call TRBD1 (5 bases). V lost 3 bases, J lost 2 bases, and 10 bases lay in between. The CDR3 length is 14 residues. CDR3 amino acids: CASSFRQNQETQYF. The DNA of the CDR3 is TGTGCCAGCAGTTTTAGACAGAATCAAGAGACCCAGTACTTC.

This clonotype turned up a few times. The chain uses TRBV28 and TRBJ2-3; 8 positions agree with TRBD2. V was pared by 11 bases and J by 8 bases, with 12 bases of the junction left unmatched. This CDR3 contains 13 residues. The V gene's germline CDR1 is MDHEN and CDR2 SYDVKM. The CDR3 is CASRARGVSTQYF. The CDR3 DNA sequence: TGTGCCTCGAGGGCGCGGGGGGTCTCTACGCAGTATTTT.

The chain's CDR3 is CASSLGQPFREAFF. The DNA of the CDR3 is TGTGCCAGCAGTTTGGGACAGCCTTTTCGTGAAGCTTTCTTT. The rearrangement links TRBV28 to TRBJ1-1, with 7 bases aligning to TRBD1. V lost 3 bases, J lost 7 bases, and 8 bases stayed unmatched. CDR3 length equals 14 residues. Per germline, CDR1 MDHEN and CDR2 SYDVKM.

The V gene is TRBV20-1, the J gene TRBJ2-2; tentative D call: TRBD2 (6 bases). Deletions cut 6 bases from V and 4 bases from J, with 15 bases between. The CDR3 runs 14 residues. CDR1 is DFQATT and CDR2 is SNEGSKA in the germline V gene (reference sequence). The CDR3 DNA sequence: TGCAGTGCCCCCGGACTACATACCACCGGGGAGCTGTTTTTT. Protein product: CSAPGLHTTGELFF.

This clonotype was detected only a few times. V is TRBV28 and J is TRBJ2-7; tentative D call: TRBD2 (5 bases). Deletions cut 2 bases from V and 2 bases from J, with 19 bases between. Germline CDR1 MDHEN, CDR2 SYDVKM. CDR3 size: 17 residues. CDR3 residues: CASSLGPGGKLTYEQYF. In DNA, the CDR3 is TGTGCCAGCAGTTTAGGCCCCGGAGGCAAGTTAACCTACGAGCAGTACTTC.

This clonotype was counted many times. V usage is TRBV9 and J usage is TRBJ2-6; 7 bases agree with TRBD1. The CDR3 length is 14 residues. V dropped 6 bases and J dropped 4; count of bases not matched to a gene: 4. The germline CDR1 and CDR2 sequences are SGDLS and YYNGEE. Here the CDR3 DNA reads TGTGCCAGCACGACAGGGTCAGGGGCCAACGTCCTGACTTTC. Protein sequence: CASTTGSGANVLTF.

This clonotype showed up just a few times. The chain couples TRBV6-1 to TRBJ2-2, with a weak D call TRBD1 (6 bases). Germline assignment: CDR1 MNHNS and CDR2 SASEGT. Trimming removed 8 bases from V and 1 base from J, with 11 bases in between. This CDR3 spans 14 amino acids. CDR3 region: CASAATGNTGELFF. DNA for the CDR3: TGTGCCAGCGCGGCGACAGGGAACACCGGGGAGCTGTTTTTT.

This clonotype was seen a few times. This chain links TRBV5-1 with TRBJ2-2, with TRBD1 matching over 12 bases. The CDR3 loop spans 16 amino acids. V lost 2 bases, J lost 4 bases, and 3 bases stayed unmatched. The germline CDR1 and CDR2 sequences are SGHRS and YFSETQ. CDR3 protein: CASSLEGQGATGELFF. The CDR3 DNA reads TGCGCCAGCAGCTTAGAGGGACAGGGGGCCACCGGGGAGCTGTTTTTT.

The chain recombines TRBV14 with TRBJ1-6, with D unclear. Trimming pared 1 base from V and 6 bases from J, leaving 7 bases between. The CDR3 covers 14 residues. Germline V gene sequence: CDR1 SGHDN, CDR2 FVKESK. In DNA, the CDR3 is TGTGCCAGCAGCCAAGGGTTGGCTAATTCACCCCTCCACTTT. The encoded protein is CASSQGLANSPLHF.

This chain joins TRBV3-1 and TRBJ2-5, with 9 bases lining up with TRBD2. Germline CDR1 and CDR2: LGHDT and YNNKEL (reference sequence). This CDR3 contains 14 residues. With V trimmed by 4 bases and J by 3 bases, 3 bases remained unmatched. The CDR3 protein is CASSPLAGEETQYF. CDR3 sequence (DNA): TGTGCCAGCAGCCCATTAGCGGGGGAAGAGACCCAGTACTTC.

This chain uses TRBV7-2 with TRBJ2-7, with 10 bases matching TRBD1. Germline V CDR1 and CDR2: SGHTA, FQGNSA. V dropped 5 bases and J dropped 6; count of bases not matched to a gene: 10. The CDR3 is 15 residues long. CDR3 sequence (DNA): TGTGCCAGCAGCGGACAGACAGGGGGCAGCTTCGAGCAGTACTTC. Its translation is CASSGQTGGSFEQYF.

This chain joins TRBV11-2 and TRBJ2-6, with a possible D match to TRBD1 (5 bases). The CDR3 has 15 residues. The V and J ends lost 5 bases and 0 bases respectively, with 8 bases between them. From germline, CDR1 is SGHAT and CDR2 FQNNGV. The CDR3 DNA is TGTGCCAGCAGCCCAGGGTACTCTGGGGCCAACGTCCTGACTTTC. Translation: CASSPGYSGANVLTF.

This chain joins TRBV7-2 and TRBJ1-5; D uncertain. There are 19 residues in the CDR3. The germline V and J ends were trimmed by 1 base and 1 base, with 20 bases remaining between them. Per the germline V gene, CDR1 is SGHTA and CDR2 is FQGNSA. This CDR3 reads CASSLVPEGRALSNQPQHF. DNA of the CDR3: TGTGCCAGCAGCTTAGTTCCAGAGGGAAGAGCGTTAAGCAATCAGCCCCAGCATTTT.

This clonotype was seen repeatedly, ten times or more. The rearrangement links TRBV11-1 to TRBJ2-3; D not resolved. This CDR3 region has 15 residues. Looked up from germline, CDR1 is SGHAT and CDR2 is FQDESV (reference sequence). The V end was cut by 1 base, the J end by 6 bases, with 14 bases between. The CDR3 DNA follows: TGTGCCAGCAGCTTAGGTTCTACAGTGGGGGATACGCAGTATTTT. Encoded protein: CASSLGSTVGDTQYF.

This clonotype was seen repeatedly, ten times or more. The rearrangement uses TRBV20-1 and TRBJ2-4, with D maybe TRBD1 (6 bases). This CDR3 has 15 amino acids. Looked up from germline, CDR1 is DFQATT and CDR2 is SNEGSKA (reference sequence). Trimming cost V 4 bases and J 8 bases, with 21 bases left between them. CDR3: CSATPPTGPKDIQYF. CDR3 nucleotide sequence: TGCAGTGCTACACCACCGACAGGTCCTAAAGACATTCAGTACTTC.

The rearrangement joins TRBV7-3 to TRBJ2-5; D perhaps matches TRBD2 (6 bases). Germline V gene sequence: CDR1 SGHTA, CDR2 FQGTGA. V gave up 1 base and J gave up 2 bases, with 8 bases separating them. The CDR3 has 14 residues. The CDR3 protein is CASSLNAGQETQYF. The CDR3 region has the DNA TGTGCCAGCAGCTTAAATGCGGGGCAAGAGACCCAGTACTTC.

This clonotype was picked up a small number of times. This rearrangement joins TRBV20-1 to TRBJ1-5, with 9 nucleotides matching TRBD1. Germline V gene lookup returns CDR1 DFQATT and CDR2 SNEGSKA (reference sequence). The trim removed 5 bases at V and 6 bases at J, leaving 17 bases unmatched. The CDR3 runs to 17 residues. The chain's CDR3 is CSAAQDRGPGDRQPQHF. The CDR3 DNA follows: TGCAGTGCTGCCCAGGACAGGGGACCGGGCGACCGTCAGCCCCAGCATTTT.

This clonotype has at least ten counts. V usage is TRBV20-1 and J usage is TRBJ1-6, with D unclear. V lost 1 base and J lost 15, with 19 bases in between. Germline loops: CDR1 DFQATT, CDR2 SNEGSKA (reference sequence). This CDR3 comprises 14 residues. CDR3 nucleotides: TGCAGTGCTAGAGCACGTAGCGGGTTGAACCGCCTCCACTTT. Its translation: CSARARSGLNRLHF.

V usage is TRBV11-2 and J usage is TRBJ2-1; D might be TRBD2 (6 bases). The ends were cut back, 6 bases at V and 5 bases at J, with 14 bases in the middle. CDR3 size: 14 residues. Germline V CDR1 and CDR2: SGHAT, FQNNGV. The CDR3 DNA sequence: TGTGCCAGCAGGGAGCGGGCAGCGAACAATGAGCAGTTCTTC. Translated, it gives CASRERAANNEQFF.

This clonotype showed up many times. The chain links TRBV29-1 to TRBJ2-1; TRBD2 matches at 12 bases. The CDR3 is 14 amino acids. The germline V gene encodes CDR1 SQVTM and CDR2 ANQGSEA. Trimming at V came to 6 bases and at J to 9 bases, leaving 9 bases not matched to a gene. The CDR3 spells CSVALAGGNSEQFF. The CDR3 region has the DNA TGCAGCGTCGCTCTAGCGGGAGGGAATAGTGAGCAGTTCTTC.

This chain connects TRBV5-1 to TRBJ1-4; 7 nucleotides line up with TRBD1. Losses at the gene ends were 4 bases for V and 8 bases for J; bases not matched to a gene: 8. This CDR3 region has 14 residues. Looked up from germline, CDR1 is SGHRS and CDR2 is YFSETQ. The CDR3 nucleotides read TGCGCCAGCAGCACGGGACAGCCAGGCGAAAAACTGTTTTTT. Protein product: CASSTGQPGEKLFF.

This clonotype was seen a few times. The chain recombines TRBV29-1 with TRBJ2-7; D not certain. Trimming removed 4 bases from V and 1 base from J, with 8 bases in between. CDR3 size: 12 residues. Germline loops: CDR1 SQVTM, CDR2 ANQGSEA. This chain's CDR3 is CSVGAASYEQYF. The CDR3, as DNA: TGCAGCGTTGGAGCAGCTTCCTACGAGCAGTACTTC.

This clonotype was counted between two and nine times. The chain has TRBV20-1 and TRBJ2-7; TRBD1 might be the D (5 bases). This CDR3 is 14 amino acids long. V was shortened by 1 base and J by 3 bases, with 13 bases between the two germline ends. CDR1 DFQATT and CDR2 SNEGSKA come from the germline V gene (reference sequence). CDR3 loop: CSARVQGNHYEQYF. DNA for the CDR3: TGCAGTGCTAGAGTTCAGGGAAATCACTACGAGCAGTACTTC.